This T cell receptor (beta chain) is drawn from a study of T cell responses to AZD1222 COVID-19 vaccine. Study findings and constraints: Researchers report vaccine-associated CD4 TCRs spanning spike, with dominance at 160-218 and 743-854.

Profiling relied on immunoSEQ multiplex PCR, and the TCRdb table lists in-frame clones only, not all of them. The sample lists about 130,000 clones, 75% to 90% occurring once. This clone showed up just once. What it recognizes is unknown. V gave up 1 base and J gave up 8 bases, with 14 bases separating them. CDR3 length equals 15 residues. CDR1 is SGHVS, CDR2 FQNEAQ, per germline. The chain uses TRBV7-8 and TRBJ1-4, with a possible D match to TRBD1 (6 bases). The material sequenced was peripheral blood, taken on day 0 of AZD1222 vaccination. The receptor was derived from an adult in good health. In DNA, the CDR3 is TGTGCCAGCAGCTTAGATACAGGGCTGCGGGAAAAACTGTTTTTT. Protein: CASSLDTGLREKLFF. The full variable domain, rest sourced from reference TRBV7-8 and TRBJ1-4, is GAGVSQSPRYKVAKRGQDVALRCDPISGHVSLFWYQQALGQGPEFLTYFQNEAQLDKSGLPSDRFFAERPEGSVSTLKIQRTQQEDSAVYLCASSLDTGLREKLFFGSGTQLSVL.